This passage covers 21 T cell receptor beta chains from one sample sequenced in a study of blood T cell repertoires in COVID-19 (dated by TCRdb to 2020 to 2022). Libraries were built with the immunoSEQ multiplex PCR assay. TCRdb re-hosts the immuneACCESS table, in-frame sequences only. Its copies lack some clones; in the studies checked, an unresolved V gene accounts for under half of them, and the cause for the rest is not known. The sample data list approximately 82,000 clones, and around 89% of these were observed just once. The leading ten clones occupy 0.95% to 1.5% of the sample. Sample: PBMCs or T cells enriched from blood (not recorded which). These TCRs come from a woman in her forties or fifties with acute COVID-19.

The chain has TRBV10-3 and TRBJ2-6, with 8 bases fitting TRBD2. This CDR3 contains 18 residues. Germline-derived CDR1 and CDR2 are ENHRY and SYGVKD. Trimming cost V 3 bases and J 0 bases; bases outside gene matches: 7. The chain's CDR3 is CAISEGGGRYSGANVLTF. CDR3 sequence (DNA): TGTGCCATCAGTGAAGGTGGCGGGAGGTACTCTGGGGCCAACGTCCTGACTTTC.

This rearrangement joins TRBV25-1 to TRBJ1-3; D ambiguous. V lost 5 bases to trimming and J lost 7 bases, with 18 bases between them. CDR3 length: 15 residues. Germline V gives CDR1 MGHDK, CDR2 SYGVNS. The CDR3: CASSLTGEAGNTIYF. The DNA of the CDR3 is TGTGCCAGCAGTTTAACCGGGGAGGCCGGTAACACCATATATTTT.

This clone was observed a single time. The genes are TRBV20-1 and TRBJ1-1; maybe TRBD1 (6 bases). Looked up from germline, CDR1 is DFQATT and CDR2 is SNEGSKA (reference sequence). V lost 3 bases and J lost 3, with 17 bases in between. The CDR3 is 15 amino acids. This CDR3 reads CSASAGQTGHTEAFF. The CDR3 nucleotides read TGCAGTGCTAGTGCCGGACAAACAGGGCACACTGAAGCTTTCTTT.

The J gene is TRBJ2-7, the V gene TRBV19; TRBD1 might be the D (5 bases). V was cut by 3 bases and J by 1 base, with 19 bases left in between. From germline, CDR1 is LNHDA and CDR2 SQIVND (reference sequence). The CDR3 extends over 17 amino acids. Here the CDR3 DNA reads TGTGCCAGTAGTATCCCCCCAAGCAGGGTGGGTTCCTACGAGCAGTACTTC. It yields the protein CASSIPPSRVGSYEQYF.

The rearrangement joins TRBV27 to TRBJ1-2; 10 bases agree with TRBD1. The CDR3 totals 15 residues. V lost 4 bases and J lost 2; bases outside the gene matches: 4. The germline V gene encodes CDR1 MNHEY and CDR2 SMNVEV (reference sequence). CDR3 DNA sequence: TGTGCCAGCAGTTGGACAGGGGGGACAAACTATGGCTACACCTTC. This translates into CASSWTGGTNYGYTF.

The V and J genes are TRBV2 and TRBJ1-1, with unresolved D. CDR3 length equals 15 residues. Germline V CDR1 and CDR2: SNHLY, FYNNEI. Trimming cost V 7 bases and J 1 base, with 16 bases left between them. The CDR3 DNA is TGTGCCAGCACCCGAGGTAGTACCCAGAACACTGAAGCTTTCTTT. Its translation: CASTRGSTQNTEAFF.

The chain combines TRBV7-2 with TRBJ2-5; D is unresolved. V lost 2 bases to trimming and J lost 3 bases, with 7 bases between them. The germline gives CDR1 SGHTA, CDR2 FQGNSA. This CDR3 comprises 13 residues. CDR3 amino acids: CASSLSREETQYF. In DNA form, the CDR3 reads TGTGCCAGCAGCTTATCGCGAGAAGAGACCCAGTACTTC.

The V gene is TRBV15, the J gene TRBJ2-5, with a tentative D call TRBD1 (6 bases). V was trimmed by 3 bases and J by 5 bases, leaving 22 bases between them. The germline V gene has CDR1 LNHNV and CDR2 YYDKDF (reference sequence). The CDR3 runs 17 residues. The CDR3 nucleotides read TGTGCCACCAGCAGCCAGGGGAAGCGCATGGGTGGGGAGACCCAGTACTTC. This codes for CATSSQGKRMGGETQYF.

V usage is TRBV6-5 and J usage is TRBJ2-7, with TRBD1 identical over 7 bases. This CDR3 comprises 14 residues. With 4 bases clipped from V and 2 bases from J, the junction kept 5 bases outside the gene matches. CDR1 MNHEY and CDR2 SVGAGI come from the germline V gene. In DNA, the CDR3 is TGTGCCAGCAGTTCGGGGCAGGGGGCCTACGAGCAGTACTTC. Amino acids: CASSSGQGAYEQYF.

The J gene is TRBJ1-5, the V gene TRBV9; no clear D. Trimming removed 2 bases at V and 3 bases at J, with 12 bases between. The CDR3 consists of 15 residues. The germline gives CDR1 SGDLS, CDR2 YYNGEE. CDR3: CASSVAGANNQPQHF. The CDR3 coding sequence is TGTGCCAGCAGCGTTGCAGGCGCAAACAATCAGCCCCAGCATTTT.

CDR3 residues: CASSKREGQYNEQFF. CDR3 DNA sequence: TGTGCCAGCAGTAAGCGGGAGGGCCAATACAATGAGCAGTTCTTC. The V and J genes are TRBV6-5 and TRBJ2-1, with 10 bases identical to TRBD2. J was trimmed by 4 bases and V by 5 bases; bases with no gene match: 5. Germline values: CDR1 MNHEY, CDR2 SVGAGI. This CDR3 region has 15 residues.

This clone showed up just once. This chain joins TRBV18 and TRBJ1-2; 8 nucleotides agree with TRBD1. With V trimmed by 3 bases and J by 6 bases, 6 bases remained unmatched. There are 14 residues in the CDR3. The germline V gene has CDR1 KGHSH and CDR2 LQKENI. CDR3 sequence: CASSPPDRDHGYTF. In DNA, the CDR3 is TGTGCCAGCTCACCCCCGGACAGGGATCATGGCTACACCTTC.

The chain couples TRBV3-1 (or the pseudogene TRBV3-2) to TRBJ2-1; 13 bases match TRBD2. This CDR3 contains 16 residues. The V gene's germline CDR1 is LGHDT and CDR2 YNNKEL (reference sequence). V dropped 5 bases and J dropped 8; count of bases not matched to a gene: 9. The CDR3 nucleotides read TGTGCCAGCAGCGGACTAGCGGGAGCGGTTTGGGATGAGCAGTTCTTC. Its protein is CASSGLAGAVWDEQFF.

The J gene is TRBJ1-1, the V gene TRBV6-2 or TRBV6-3; no reliable D call. V was shortened by 5 bases and J by 8 bases, with 24 bases between the two germline ends. The V gene's germline CDR1 is MNHEY and CDR2 SVGEGT. The length of the CDR3 is 16 residues. The CDR3 loop is CASSPLVEVTLREAFF. CDR3 DNA sequence: TGTGCCAGCAGTCCACTGGTCGAGGTGACTCTGCGCGAAGCTTTCTTT.

J is TRBJ2-1 and V is TRBV5-1, with D tentatively TRBD1 (5 bases). Trimming left V 0 bases short and J 6 bases short, with 13 bases between. There are 15 residues in the CDR3. CDR1 and CDR2 (germline): SGHRS, YFSETQ. CDR3 protein: CASSLEGAAVNEQFF. The CDR3 DNA reads as TGCGCCAGCAGCTTGGAAGGGGCGGCAGTCAATGAGCAGTTCTTC.

V usage is TRBV24-1 and J usage is TRBJ2-2; 8 bases map to TRBD2. Germline CDR1 is KGHDR and CDR2 is SFDVKD. The CDR3 runs to 16 residues. The ends lost 3 bases at V and 0 bases at J; junction bases unmatched: 2. This CDR3 reads CATSDAGGPNTGELFF. CDR3 nucleotides: TGTGCCACCAGTGATGCGGGGGGTCCGAACACCGGGGAGCTGTTTTTT.

The chain uses TRBV5-4 and TRBJ2-1; D might be TRBD1 (6 bases). The CDR3 consists of 13 residues. Trimming removed 2 bases at V and 8 bases at J, with 11 bases between. Germline-derived CDR1 and CDR2 are SGHNT and YYREEE (reference sequence). CDR3 DNA sequence: TGTGCCAGCAGCTTAACAGGGTCCCATGAGCAGTTCTTC. It yields the protein CASSLTGSHEQFF.

The gene calls are TRBV5-6 and TRBJ2-7, with a possible D match to TRBD1 (6 bases). The CDR3 extends over 14 amino acids. V was shortened by 1 base and J by 0 bases, with 8 bases between the two germline ends. In germline, CDR1 is SGHDT, CDR2 YYEEEE. The CDR3 sequence: CASSLTGSSYEQYF. The DNA of the CDR3 is TGTGCCAGCAGCTTGACAGGGAGCTCCTACGAGCAGTACTTC. Based on the CDR3 plus reference TRBV5-6 and TRBJ2-7, the full variable domain is DAGVTQSPTHLIKTRGQQVTLRCSPKSGHDTVSWYQQALGQGPQFIFQYYEEEERQRGNFPDRFSGHQFPNYSSELNVNALLLGDSALYLCASSLTGSSYEQYFGPGTRLTVT.

With respect to this clone: This same CDR3 is encoded by further DNA sequences in the sample. The CDR3 region is CASSIGLAGAQETQYF. The CDR3, as DNA: TGTGCCAGTAGTATCGGACTAGCGGGGGCCCAAGAGACCCAGTACTTC. The chain carries TRBV19 and TRBJ2-5; 13 bases line up with TRBD2. CDR1 LNHDA and CDR2 SQIVND come from the germline V gene (reference sequence). V lost 3 bases, J lost 1 base, and 2 bases stayed unmatched. The CDR3 contains 16 residues.

The chain joins TRBV18 to TRBJ1-5; perhaps TRBD1 as D (6 bases). The V gene lost 4 bases and the J gene lost 1 base, with 11 bases spanning the gap. From germline, CDR1 is KGHSH and CDR2 LQKENI. The CDR3 consists of 15 residues. The CDR3 here is CASSLLGQSNQPQHF. CDR3 sequence (DNA): TGTGCCAGCTCACTACTAGGACAGAGCAATCAGCCCCAGCATTTT.

The chain is built from TRBV7-2 and TRBJ1-3, with unresolved D. This CDR3 has 14 residues. Germline assignment: CDR1 SGHTA and CDR2 FQGNSA. V was shortened by 3 bases and J by 4 bases, with 10 bases between the two germline ends. The CDR3 DNA sequence: TGTGCCAGCAGCTTTGATCTAAAGGGAAACACCATATATTTT. Encoded protein: CASSFDLKGNTIYF.